This entry features one T cell receptor (beta chain) sequence. The antigen is undetermined. Sequenced by immunoSEQ multiplex PCR; TCRdb stores in-frame clones only, minus some. The sample holds 120,000 or so clones, approximately 89% seen once. These data are taken from a study of OX40 agonist ivuxolimab in advanced cancers. Whole-study context: Ivuxolimab doses were 0.01, 0.1, 0.3, 1.5, 3 or 10 mg/kg every 2 weeks.

General observations from the study: At 0.1-3.0 mg/kg, partial responders had clonal expansion among the lowest observed.

Anyone with autoimmune disease history or systemic immunosuppression was excluded. The clonotype was recovered from an adult with an advanced solid tumor such as melanoma, head and neck, liver or kidney cancer. The material was CD4+ or CD8+ T cells sorted from blood, obtained in a trial of the OX40 agonist ivuxolimab.

The CDR3 spells CASTRDIYSGNTIYF. The CDR3 coding sequence is TGTGCCAGCACCCGGGACATTTACTCTGGAAACACCATATATTTT. The chain is built from TRBV2 and TRBJ1-3; D may be TRBD1 (6 bases). CDR3 length equals 15 residues. V lost 7 bases and J 0 bases, leaving 13 bases between the germline ends. Germline CDR1 and CDR2: SNHLY and FYNNEI.